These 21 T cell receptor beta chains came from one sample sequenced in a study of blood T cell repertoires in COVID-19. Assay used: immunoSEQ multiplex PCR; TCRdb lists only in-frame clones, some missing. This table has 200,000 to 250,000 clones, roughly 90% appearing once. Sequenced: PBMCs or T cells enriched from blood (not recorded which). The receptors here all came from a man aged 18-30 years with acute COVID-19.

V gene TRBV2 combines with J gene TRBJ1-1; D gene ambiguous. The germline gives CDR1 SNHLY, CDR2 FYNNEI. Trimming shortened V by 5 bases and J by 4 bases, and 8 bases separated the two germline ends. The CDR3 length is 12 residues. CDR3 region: CASSSSSTEAFF. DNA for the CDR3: TGTGCCAGCAGTTCGTCGAGCACTGAAGCTTTCTTT.

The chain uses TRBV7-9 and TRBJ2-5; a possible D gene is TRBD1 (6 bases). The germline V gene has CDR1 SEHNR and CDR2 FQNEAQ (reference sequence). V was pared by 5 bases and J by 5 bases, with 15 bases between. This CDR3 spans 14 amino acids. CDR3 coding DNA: TGTGCCAGCAGCAGCCGGGACAAAGCGGAGACCCAGTACTTC. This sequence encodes CASSSRDKAETQYF.

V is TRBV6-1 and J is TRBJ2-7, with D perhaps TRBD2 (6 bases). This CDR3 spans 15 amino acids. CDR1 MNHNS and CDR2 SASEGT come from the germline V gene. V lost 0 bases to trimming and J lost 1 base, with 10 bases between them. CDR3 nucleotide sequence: TGTGCCAGCAGTGAAGCGACGGGAGAGTCCTACGAGCAGTACTTC. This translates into CASSEATGESYEQYF.

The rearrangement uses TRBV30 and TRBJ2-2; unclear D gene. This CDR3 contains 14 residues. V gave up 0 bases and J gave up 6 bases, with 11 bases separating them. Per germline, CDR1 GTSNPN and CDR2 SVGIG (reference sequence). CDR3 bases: TGTGCCTGGAGTGTAATACGGCAGGCCGGGGAGCTGTTTTTT. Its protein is CAWSVIRQAGELFF. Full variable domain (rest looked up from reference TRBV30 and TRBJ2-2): SQTIHQWPATLVQPVGSPLSLECTVEGTSNPNLYWYRQAAGRGLQLLFYSVGIGQISSEVPQNLSASRPQDRQFILSSKKLLLSDSGFYLCAWSVIRQAGELFFGEGSRLTVL.

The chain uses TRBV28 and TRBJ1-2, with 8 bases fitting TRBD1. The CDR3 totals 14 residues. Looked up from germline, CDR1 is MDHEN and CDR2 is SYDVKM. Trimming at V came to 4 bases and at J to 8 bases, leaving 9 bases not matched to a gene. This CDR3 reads CASSSTGQGKGYTF. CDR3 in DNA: TGTGCCAGCAGTTCCACCGGACAGGGAAAGGGCTACACCTTC.

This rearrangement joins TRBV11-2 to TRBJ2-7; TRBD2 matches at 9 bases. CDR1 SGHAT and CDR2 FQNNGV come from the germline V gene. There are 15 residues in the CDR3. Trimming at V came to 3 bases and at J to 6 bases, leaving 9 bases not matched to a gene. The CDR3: CASSFSGSRSGEQYF. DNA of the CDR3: TGTGCCAGCAGCTTTAGCGGGAGTCGGTCGGGCGAGCAGTACTTC.

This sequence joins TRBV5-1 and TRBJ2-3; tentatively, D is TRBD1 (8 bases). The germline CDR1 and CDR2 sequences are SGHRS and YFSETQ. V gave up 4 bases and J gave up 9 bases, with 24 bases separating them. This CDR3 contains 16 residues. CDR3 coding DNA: TGCGCCAGCAGCGGAGGGACAGGCGGCGGCGGGGGAACGCAGTATTTT. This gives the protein CASSGGTGGGGGTQYF.

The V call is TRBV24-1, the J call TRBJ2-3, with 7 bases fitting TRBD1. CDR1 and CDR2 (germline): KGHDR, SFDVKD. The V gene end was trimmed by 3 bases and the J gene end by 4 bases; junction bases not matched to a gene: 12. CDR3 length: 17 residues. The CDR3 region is CATSDERQGVLPDTQYF. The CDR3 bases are TGTGCCACCAGTGATGAAAGACAGGGTGTGTTGCCAGATACGCAGTATTTT.

The CDR3 is CASSWGVSPGELFF. The CDR3, as DNA: TGTGCCAGCAGCTGGGGGGTTAGCCCCGGGGAGCTGTTTTTT. The chain uses TRBV7-2 and TRBJ2-2; perhaps TRBD2 as D (6 bases). This CDR3 contains 14 residues. The germline V gene has CDR1 SGHTA and CDR2 FQGNSA. V was trimmed by 4 bases and J by 6 bases, leaving 12 bases between them.

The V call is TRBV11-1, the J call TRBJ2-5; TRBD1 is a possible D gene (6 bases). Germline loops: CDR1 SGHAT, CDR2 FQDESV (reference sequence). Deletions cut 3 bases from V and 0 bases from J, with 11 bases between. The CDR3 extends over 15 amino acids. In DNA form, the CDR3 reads TGTGCCAGCAGCTTCCAAGGGGACAACCAAGAGACCCAGTACTTC. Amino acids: CASSFQGDNQETQYF.

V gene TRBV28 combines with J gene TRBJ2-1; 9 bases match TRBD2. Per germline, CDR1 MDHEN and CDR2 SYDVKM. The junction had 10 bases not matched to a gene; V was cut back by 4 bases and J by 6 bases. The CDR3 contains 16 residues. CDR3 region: CASSSSGTSWTNEQFF. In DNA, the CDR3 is TGTGCCAGCAGTTCCTCCGGGACTAGCTGGACCAATGAGCAGTTCTTC.

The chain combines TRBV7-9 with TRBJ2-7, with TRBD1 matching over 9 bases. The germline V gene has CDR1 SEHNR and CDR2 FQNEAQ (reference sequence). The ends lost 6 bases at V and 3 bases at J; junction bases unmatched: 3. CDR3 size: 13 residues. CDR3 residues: CASRDRGGYEQYF. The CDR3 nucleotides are TGTGCCAGCAGGGACAGGGGAGGCTACGAGCAGTACTTC. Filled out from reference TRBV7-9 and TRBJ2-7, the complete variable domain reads DTGVSQNPRHKITKRGQNVTFRCDPISEHNRLYWYRQTLGQGPEFLTYFQNEAQLEKSRLLSDRFSAERPKGSFSTLEIQRTEQGDSAMYLCASRDRGGYEQYFGPGTRLTVT.

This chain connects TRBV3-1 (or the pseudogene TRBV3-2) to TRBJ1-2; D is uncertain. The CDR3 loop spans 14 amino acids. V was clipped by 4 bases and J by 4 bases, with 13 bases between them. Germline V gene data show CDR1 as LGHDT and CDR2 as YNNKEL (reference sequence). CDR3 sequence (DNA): TGTGCCAGCAGCCCAGGACTGGAGGGCTATGGCTACACCTTC. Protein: CASSPGLEGYGYTF.

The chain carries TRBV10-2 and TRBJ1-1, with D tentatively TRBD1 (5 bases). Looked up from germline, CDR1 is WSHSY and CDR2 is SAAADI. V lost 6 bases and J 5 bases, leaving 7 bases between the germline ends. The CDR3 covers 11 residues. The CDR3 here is CASSRVTEAFF. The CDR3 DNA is TGCGCCAGCAGCAGGGTGACTGAAGCTTTCTTT.

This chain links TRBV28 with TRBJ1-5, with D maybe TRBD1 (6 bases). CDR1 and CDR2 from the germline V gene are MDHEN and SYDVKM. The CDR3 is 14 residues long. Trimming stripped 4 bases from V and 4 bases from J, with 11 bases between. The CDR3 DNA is TGTGCCAGCAGTTCCCCAGGGGAAAATCAGCCCCAGCATTTT. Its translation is CASSSPGENQPQHF.

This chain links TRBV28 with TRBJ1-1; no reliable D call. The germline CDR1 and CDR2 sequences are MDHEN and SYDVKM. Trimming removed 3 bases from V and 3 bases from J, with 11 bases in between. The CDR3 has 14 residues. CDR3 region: CASSFRPGDTEAFF. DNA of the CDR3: TGTGCCAGCAGTTTTCGGCCGGGAGACACTGAAGCTTTCTTT.

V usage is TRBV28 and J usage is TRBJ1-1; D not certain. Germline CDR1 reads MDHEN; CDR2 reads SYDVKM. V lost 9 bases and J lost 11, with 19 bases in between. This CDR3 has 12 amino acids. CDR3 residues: CASKRGGRGAFF. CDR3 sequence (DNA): TGTGCCAGTAAGCGTGGCGGGCGTGGGGCTTTCTTT.

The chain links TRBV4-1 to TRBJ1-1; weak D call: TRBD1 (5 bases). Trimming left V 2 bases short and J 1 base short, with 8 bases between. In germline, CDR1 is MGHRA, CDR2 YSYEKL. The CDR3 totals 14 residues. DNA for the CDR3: TGCGCCAGCAGCCAACTTACAGGGAACACTGAAGCTTTCTTT. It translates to CASSQLTGNTEAFF.

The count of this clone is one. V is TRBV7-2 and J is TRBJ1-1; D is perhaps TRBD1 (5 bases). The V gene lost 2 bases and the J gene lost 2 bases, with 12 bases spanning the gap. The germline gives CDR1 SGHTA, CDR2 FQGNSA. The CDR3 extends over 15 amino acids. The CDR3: CASSLNSGINTEAFF. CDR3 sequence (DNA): TGTGCCAGCAGCTTAAATTCAGGGATAAACACTGAAGCTTTCTTT.

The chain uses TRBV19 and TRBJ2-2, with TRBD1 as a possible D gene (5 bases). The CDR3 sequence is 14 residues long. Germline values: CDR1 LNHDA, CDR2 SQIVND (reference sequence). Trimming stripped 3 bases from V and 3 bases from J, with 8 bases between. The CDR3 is CASSISRDTGELFF. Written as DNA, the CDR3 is TGTGCCAGTAGTATCTCCAGGGACACCGGGGAGCTGTTTTTT. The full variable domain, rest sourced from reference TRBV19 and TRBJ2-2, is DGGITQSPKYLFRKEGQNVTLSCEQNLNHDAMYWYRQDPGQGLRLIYYSQIVNDFQKGDIAEGYSVSREKKESFPLTVTSAQKNPTAFYLCASSISRDTGELFFGEGSRLTVL.

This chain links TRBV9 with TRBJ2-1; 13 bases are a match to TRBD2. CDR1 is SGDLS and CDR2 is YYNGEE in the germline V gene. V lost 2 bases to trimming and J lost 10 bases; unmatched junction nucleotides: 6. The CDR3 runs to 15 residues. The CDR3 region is CASSVGLAGVGEQFF. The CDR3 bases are TGTGCCAGCAGCGTCGGACTAGCGGGAGTCGGCGAGCAGTTCTTC.